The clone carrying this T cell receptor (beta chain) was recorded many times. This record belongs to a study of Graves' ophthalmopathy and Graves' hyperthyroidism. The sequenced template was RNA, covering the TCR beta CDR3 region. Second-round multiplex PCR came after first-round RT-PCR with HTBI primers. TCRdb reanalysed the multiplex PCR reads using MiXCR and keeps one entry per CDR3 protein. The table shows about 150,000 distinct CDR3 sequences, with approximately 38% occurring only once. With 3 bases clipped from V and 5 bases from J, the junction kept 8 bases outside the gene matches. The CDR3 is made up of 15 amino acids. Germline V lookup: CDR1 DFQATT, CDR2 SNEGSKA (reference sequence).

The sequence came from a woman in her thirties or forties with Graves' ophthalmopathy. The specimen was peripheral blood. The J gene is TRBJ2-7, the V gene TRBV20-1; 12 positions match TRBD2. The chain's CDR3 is CSARQTSGSFHEQYF. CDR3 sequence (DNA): TGCAGTGCTAGGCAGACTAGCGGGAGCTTCCACGAGCAGTACTTC.